This T cell receptor beta chain appears in the sequencing data of a study of cytomegalovirus exposure and HLA in healthy donors. Findings and limits, study-wide: An analysis that was carried out later associated 16,000 or so TCR beta sequences with HLA alleles at 0.05 false discovery rate. Analysis was performed later, and it showed HLA-associated TCR beta chains to be more clonally expanded than equally common others.

The V and J ends lost 4 bases and 6 bases respectively, with 19 bases between them. The CDR3 runs to 16 residues. Germline-derived CDR1 and CDR2 are LGHNA and YNFKEQ. The PCR ran on 60 Vbeta and 13 Jbeta primers. Original processing methods: There were some 87 million unique TCR beta chains by a later count, and some 11 million of them were shared. Sequenced by immunoSEQ multiplex PCR; TCRdb stores in-frame clones only, minus some. The D gene and trimming were derived from the DNA, and the V and J assignments and clone size from that table. The profile shows 95,000 to 150,000 clones, about 73% of them singletons. About this clone: Its antigen is unknown.

The V gene is TRBV4-2, the J gene TRBJ1-5; possibly TRBD1 for D (5 bases). The sequenced material came from PBMCs. This clonotype was sampled from a woman between 40 and 50 years old in good health and CMV-seropositive. CDR3 sequence: CASSLSFGGGGQPQHF. CDR3 bases: TGTGCCAGCAGCCTCTCCTTTGGGGGAGGCGGTCAGCCCCAGCATTTT.